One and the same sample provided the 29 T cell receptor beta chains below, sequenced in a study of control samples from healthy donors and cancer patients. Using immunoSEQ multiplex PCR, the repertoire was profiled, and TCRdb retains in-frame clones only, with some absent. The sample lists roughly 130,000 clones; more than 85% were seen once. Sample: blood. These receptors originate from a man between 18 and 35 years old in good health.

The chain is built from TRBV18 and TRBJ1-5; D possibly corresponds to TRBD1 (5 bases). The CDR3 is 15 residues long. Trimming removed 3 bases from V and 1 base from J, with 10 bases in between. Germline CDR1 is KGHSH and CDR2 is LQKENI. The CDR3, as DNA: TGTGCCAGCTCACCCGGGGCGCACAGCAATCAGCCCCAGCATTTT. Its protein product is CASSPGAHSNQPQHF.

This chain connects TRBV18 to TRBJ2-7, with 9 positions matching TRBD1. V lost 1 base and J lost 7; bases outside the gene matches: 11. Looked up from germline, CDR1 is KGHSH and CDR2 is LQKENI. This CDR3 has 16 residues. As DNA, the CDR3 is TGTGCCAGCTCACCACGGGCCGGGACAGGGCTGGGGGAGCAGTACTTC. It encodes CASSPRAGTGLGEQYF.

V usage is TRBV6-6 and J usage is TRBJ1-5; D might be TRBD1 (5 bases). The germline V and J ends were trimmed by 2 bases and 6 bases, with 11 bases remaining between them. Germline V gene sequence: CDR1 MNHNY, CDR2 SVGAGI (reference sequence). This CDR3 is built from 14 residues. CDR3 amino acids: CASSYEGAGQPQHF. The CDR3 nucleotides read TGTGCCAGCAGTTACGAAGGGGCGGGTCAGCCCCAGCATTTT.

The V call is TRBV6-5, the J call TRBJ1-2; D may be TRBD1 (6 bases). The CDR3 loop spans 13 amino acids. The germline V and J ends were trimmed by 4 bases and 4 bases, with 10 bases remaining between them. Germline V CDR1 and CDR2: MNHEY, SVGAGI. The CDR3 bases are TGTGCCAGCAGTTCTACAGGGTTCTATGGCTACACCTTC. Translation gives CASSSTGFYGYTF.

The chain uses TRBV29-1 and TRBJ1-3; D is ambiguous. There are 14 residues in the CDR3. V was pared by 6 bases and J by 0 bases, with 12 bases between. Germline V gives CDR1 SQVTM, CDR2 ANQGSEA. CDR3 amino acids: CSVETRLSGNTIYF. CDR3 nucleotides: TGCAGCGTAGAAACGCGCCTCTCTGGAAACACCATATATTTT.

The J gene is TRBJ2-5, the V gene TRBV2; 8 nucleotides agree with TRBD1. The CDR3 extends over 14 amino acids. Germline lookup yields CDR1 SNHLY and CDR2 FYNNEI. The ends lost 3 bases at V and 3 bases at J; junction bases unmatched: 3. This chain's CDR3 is CASSEEQGEETQYF. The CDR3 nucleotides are TGTGCCAGCAGTGAGGAACAGGGGGAAGAGACCCAGTACTTC. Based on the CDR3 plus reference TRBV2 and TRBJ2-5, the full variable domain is EPEVTQTPSHQVTQMGQEVILRCVPISNHLYFYWYRQILGQKVEFLVSFYNNEISEKSEIFDDQFSVERPDGSNFTLKIRSTKLEDSAMYFCASSEEQGEETQYFGPGTRLLVL.

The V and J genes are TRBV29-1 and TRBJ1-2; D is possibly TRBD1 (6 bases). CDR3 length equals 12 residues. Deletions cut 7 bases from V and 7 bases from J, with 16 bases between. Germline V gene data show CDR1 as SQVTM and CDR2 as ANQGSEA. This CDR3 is CSAGGGKSGYTF. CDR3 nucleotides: TGCAGCGCTGGGGGGGGCAAGAGTGGCTACACCTTC. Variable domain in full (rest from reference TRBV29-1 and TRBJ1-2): SAVISQKPSRDICQRGTSLTIQCQVDSQVTMMFWYRQQPGQSLTLIATANQGSEATYESGFVIDKFPISRPNLTFSTLTVSNMSPEDSSIYLCSAGGGKSGYTFGSGTRLTVV.

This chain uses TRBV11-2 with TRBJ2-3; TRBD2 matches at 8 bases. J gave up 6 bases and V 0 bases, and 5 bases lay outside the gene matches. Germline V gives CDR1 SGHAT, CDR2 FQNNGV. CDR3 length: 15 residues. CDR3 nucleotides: TGTGCCAGCAGCTTAGATCTTTCGGGGGGGGATACGCAGTATTTT. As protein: CASSLDLSGGDTQYF.

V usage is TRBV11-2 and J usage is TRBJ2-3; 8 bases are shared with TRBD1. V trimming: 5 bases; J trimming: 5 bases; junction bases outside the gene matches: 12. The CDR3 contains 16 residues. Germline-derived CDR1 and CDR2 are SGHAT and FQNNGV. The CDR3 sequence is CASSNRQGRDKDTQYF. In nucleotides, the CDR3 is TGTGCCAGCAGCAACCGACAGGGGAGAGATAAAGATACGCAGTATTTT. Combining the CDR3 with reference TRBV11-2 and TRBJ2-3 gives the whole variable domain EAGVAQSPRYKIIEKRQSVAFWCNPISGHATLYWYQQILGQGPKLLIQFQNNGVVDDSQLPKDRFSAERLKGVDSTLKIQPAKLEDSAVYLCASSNRQGRDKDTQYFGPGTRLTVL.

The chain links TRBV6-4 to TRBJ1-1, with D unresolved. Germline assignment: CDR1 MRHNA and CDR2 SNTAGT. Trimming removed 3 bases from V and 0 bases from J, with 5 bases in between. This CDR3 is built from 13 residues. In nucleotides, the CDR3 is TGTGCCAGCAGTGAACGGCTGAACACTGAAGCTTTCTTT. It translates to CASSERLNTEAFF.

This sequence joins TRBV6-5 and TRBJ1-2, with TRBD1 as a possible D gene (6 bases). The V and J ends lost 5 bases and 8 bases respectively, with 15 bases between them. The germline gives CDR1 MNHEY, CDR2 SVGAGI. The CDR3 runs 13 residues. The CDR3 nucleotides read TGTGCCAGCAGTCCCCAGGGGCCGAGAGGCTACACCTTC. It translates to CASSPQGPRGYTF.

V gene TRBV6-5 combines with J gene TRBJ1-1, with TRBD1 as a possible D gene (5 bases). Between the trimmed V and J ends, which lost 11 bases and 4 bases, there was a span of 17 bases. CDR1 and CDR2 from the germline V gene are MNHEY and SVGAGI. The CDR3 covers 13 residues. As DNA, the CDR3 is TGTGCCGGAGGGACGGGGATGGCCACTGAAGCTTTCTTT. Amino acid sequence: CAGGTGMATEAFF.

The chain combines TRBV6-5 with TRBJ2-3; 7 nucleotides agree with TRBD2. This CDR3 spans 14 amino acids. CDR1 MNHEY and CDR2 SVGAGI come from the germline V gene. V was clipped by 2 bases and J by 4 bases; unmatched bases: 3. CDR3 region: CASSYAGVADTQYF. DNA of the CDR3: TGTGCCAGCAGTTACGCGGGGGTGGCAGATACGCAGTATTTT.

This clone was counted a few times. Written as DNA, the CDR3 is TGTGCCAGCAGCTTACAGGGGATCGACACTGAAGCTTTCTTT. Its protein is CASSLQGIDTEAFF. The rearrangement links TRBV5-4 to TRBJ1-1; 7 nucleotides agree with TRBD1. The germline CDR1 and CDR2 sequences are SGHNT and YYREEE (reference sequence). The V segment lost 2 bases and the J segment 3 bases; nucleotides outside the gene matches: 4. CDR3 length equals 14 residues.

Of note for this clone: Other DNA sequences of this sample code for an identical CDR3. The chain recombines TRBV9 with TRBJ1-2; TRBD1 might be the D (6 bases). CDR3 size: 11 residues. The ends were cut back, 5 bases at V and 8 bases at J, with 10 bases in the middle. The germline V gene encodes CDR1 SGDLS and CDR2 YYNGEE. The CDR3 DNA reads TGTGCCAGCAGGGGGGGCGGGGGCTACACCTTC. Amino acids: CASRGGGGYTF.

CDR3 residues: CASSEWGPGKLFF. DNA of the CDR3: TGTGCCAGCAGTGAATGGGGTCCAGGAAAACTGTTTTTT. The chain uses TRBV2 and TRBJ1-4; D is ambiguous. Trimming cost V 2 bases and J 10 bases, with 11 bases left between them. CDR3 size: 13 residues. Per the germline V gene, CDR1 is SNHLY and CDR2 is FYNNEI.

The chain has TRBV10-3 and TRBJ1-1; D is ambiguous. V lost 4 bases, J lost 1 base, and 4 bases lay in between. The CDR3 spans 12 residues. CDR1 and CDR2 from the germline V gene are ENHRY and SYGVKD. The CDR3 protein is CAISARNTEAFF. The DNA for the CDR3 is TGTGCCATCAGTGCGAGGAACACTGAAGCTTTCTTT.

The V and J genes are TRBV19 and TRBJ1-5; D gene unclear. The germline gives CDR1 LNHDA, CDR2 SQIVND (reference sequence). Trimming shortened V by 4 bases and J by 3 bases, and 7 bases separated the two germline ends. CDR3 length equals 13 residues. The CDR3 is CASSTRPNQPQHF. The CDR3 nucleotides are TGTGCCAGTAGTACCCGACCCAATCAGCCCCAGCATTTT.

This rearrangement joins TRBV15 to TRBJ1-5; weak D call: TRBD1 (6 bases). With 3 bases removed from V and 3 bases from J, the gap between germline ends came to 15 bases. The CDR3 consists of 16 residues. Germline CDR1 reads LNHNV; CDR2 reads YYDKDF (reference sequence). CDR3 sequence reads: CATSRGGATLNQPQHF. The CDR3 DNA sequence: TGTGCCACCAGCAGGGGGGGGGCAACCCTCAATCAGCCCCAGCATTTT.

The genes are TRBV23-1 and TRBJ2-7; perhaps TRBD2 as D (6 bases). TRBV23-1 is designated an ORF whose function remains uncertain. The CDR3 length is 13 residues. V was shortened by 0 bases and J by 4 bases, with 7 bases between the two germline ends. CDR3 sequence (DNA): TGCGCCAGCAGTCAATCGCGGGATTACGAGCAGTACTTC. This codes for CASSQSRDYEQYF.

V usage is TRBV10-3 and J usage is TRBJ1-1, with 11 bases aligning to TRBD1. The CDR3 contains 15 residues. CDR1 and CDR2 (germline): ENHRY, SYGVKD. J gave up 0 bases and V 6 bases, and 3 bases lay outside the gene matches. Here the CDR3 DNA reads TGTGCCATCAGGGGACAGGGGGGGATGAACACTGAAGCTTTCTTT. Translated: CAIRGQGGMNTEAFF.

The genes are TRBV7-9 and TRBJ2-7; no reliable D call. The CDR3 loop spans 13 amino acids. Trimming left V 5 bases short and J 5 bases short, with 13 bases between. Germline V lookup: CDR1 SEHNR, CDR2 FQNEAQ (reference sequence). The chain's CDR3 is CASSPRPNHEQYF. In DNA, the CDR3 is TGTGCCAGCAGCCCCCGGCCGAACCACGAGCAGTACTTC.

The CDR3 region has the DNA TGTGCCAGCAGTGAAACCTCGACGAGGGATAATTCACCCCTCCACTTT. Translation: CASSETSTRDNSPLHF. V gene TRBV6-1 combines with J gene TRBJ1-6; unclear D gene. Trimming pared 2 bases from V and 5 bases from J, leaving 13 bases between. This CDR3 is 16 amino acids long. Germline V gene sequence: CDR1 MNHNS, CDR2 SASEGT.

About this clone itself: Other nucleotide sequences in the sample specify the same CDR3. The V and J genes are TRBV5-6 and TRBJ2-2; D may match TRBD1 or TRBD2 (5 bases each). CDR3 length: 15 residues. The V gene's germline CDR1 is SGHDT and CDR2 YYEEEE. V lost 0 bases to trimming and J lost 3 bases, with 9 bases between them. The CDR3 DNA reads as TGTGCCAGCAGCTTGGGGGGGTGGTACACCGGGGAGCTGTTTTTT. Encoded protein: CASSLGGWYTGELFF. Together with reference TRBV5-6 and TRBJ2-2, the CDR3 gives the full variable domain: DAGVTQSPTHLIKTRGQQVTLRCSPKSGHDTVSWYQQALGQGPQFIFQYYEEEERQRGNFPDRFSGHQFPNYSSELNVNALLLGDSALYLCASSLGGWYTGELFFGEGSRLTVL.

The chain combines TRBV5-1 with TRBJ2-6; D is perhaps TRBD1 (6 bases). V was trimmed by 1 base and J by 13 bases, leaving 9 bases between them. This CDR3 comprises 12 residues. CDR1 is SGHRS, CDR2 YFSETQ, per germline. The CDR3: CASSLLGAVLTF. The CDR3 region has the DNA TGCGCCAGCAGCTTGTTGGGGGCAGTCCTGACTTTC.

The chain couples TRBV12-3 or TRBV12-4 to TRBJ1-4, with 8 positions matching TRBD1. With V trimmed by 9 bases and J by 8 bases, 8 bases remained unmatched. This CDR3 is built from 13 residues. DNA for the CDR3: TGTGCCAGTGCCGGGACAGGATACGAAAAACTGTTTTTT. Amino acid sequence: CASAGTGYEKLFF.

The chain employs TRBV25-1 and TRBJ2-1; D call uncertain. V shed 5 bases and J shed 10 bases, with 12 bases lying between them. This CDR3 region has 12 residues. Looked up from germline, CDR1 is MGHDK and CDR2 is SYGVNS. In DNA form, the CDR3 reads TGTGCCAGCAGTCCATTTCTAGGAGAGCAGTTCTTC. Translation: CASSPFLGEQFF.

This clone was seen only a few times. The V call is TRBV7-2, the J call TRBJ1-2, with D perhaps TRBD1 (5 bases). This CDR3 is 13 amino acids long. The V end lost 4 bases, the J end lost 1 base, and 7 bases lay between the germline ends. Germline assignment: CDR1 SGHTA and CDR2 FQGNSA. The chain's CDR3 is CASSSDSNYGYTF. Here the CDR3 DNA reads TGTGCCAGCAGCTCCGACAGTAACTATGGCTACACCTTC. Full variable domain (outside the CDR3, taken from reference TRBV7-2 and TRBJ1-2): GAGVSQSPSNKVTEKGKDVELRCDPISGHTALYWYRQSLGQGLEFLIYFQGNSAPDKSGLPSDRFSAERTGGSVSTLTIQRTQQEDSAVYLCASSSDSNYGYTFGSGTRLTVV.

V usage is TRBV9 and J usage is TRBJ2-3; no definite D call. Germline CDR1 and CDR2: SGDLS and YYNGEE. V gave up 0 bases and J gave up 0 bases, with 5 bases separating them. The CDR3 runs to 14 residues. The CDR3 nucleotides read TGTGCCAGCAGCGTAGGCGCAAGCACAGATACGCAGTATTTT. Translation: CASSVGASTDTQYF.